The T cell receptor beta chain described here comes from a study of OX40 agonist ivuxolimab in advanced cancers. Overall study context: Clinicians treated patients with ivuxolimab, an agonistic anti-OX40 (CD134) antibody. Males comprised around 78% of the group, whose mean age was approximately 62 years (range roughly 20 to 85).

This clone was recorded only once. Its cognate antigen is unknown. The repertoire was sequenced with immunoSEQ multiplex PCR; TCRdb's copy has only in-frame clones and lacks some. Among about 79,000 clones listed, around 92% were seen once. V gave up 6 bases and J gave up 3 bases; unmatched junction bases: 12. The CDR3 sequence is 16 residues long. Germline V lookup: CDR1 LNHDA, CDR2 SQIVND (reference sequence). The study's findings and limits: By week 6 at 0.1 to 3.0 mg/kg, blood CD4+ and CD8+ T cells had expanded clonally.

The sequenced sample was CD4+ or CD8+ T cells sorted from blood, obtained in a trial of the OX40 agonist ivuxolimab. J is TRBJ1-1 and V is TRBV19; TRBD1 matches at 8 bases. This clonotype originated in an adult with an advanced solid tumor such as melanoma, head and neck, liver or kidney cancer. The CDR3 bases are TGTGCCAGTAGCCCCAGGGGGCGATATCGGGACACTGAAGCTTTCTTT. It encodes CASSPRGRYRDTEAFF.